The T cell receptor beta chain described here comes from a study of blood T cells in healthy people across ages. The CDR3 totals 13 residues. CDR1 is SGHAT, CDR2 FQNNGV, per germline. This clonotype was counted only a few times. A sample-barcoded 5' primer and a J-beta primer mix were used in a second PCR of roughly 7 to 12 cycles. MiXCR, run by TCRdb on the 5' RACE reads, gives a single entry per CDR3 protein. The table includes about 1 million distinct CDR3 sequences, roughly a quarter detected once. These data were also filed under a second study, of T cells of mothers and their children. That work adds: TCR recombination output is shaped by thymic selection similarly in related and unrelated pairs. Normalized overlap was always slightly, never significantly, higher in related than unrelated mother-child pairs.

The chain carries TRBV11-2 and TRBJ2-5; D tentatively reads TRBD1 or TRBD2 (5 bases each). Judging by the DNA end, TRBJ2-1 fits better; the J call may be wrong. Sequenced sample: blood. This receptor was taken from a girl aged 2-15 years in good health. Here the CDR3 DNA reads TGTGCCAGCAGGGAAGGGACCGCGAATGAGCAGTTCTTC. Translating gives CASREGTANEQFF.